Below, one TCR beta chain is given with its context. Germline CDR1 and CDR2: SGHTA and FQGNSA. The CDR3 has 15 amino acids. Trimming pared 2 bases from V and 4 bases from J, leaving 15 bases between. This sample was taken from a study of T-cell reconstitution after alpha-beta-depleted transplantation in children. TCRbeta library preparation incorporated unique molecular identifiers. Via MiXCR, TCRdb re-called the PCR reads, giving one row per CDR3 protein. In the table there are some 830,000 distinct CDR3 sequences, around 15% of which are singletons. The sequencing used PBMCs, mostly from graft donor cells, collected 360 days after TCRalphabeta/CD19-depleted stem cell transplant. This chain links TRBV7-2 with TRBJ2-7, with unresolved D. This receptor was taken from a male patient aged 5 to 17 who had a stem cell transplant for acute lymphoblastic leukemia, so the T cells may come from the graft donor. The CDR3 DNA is TGTGCCAGCAGCTTACGGTCAATGCCCTTATACGAGCAGTACTTC. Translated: CASSLRSMPLYEQYF.